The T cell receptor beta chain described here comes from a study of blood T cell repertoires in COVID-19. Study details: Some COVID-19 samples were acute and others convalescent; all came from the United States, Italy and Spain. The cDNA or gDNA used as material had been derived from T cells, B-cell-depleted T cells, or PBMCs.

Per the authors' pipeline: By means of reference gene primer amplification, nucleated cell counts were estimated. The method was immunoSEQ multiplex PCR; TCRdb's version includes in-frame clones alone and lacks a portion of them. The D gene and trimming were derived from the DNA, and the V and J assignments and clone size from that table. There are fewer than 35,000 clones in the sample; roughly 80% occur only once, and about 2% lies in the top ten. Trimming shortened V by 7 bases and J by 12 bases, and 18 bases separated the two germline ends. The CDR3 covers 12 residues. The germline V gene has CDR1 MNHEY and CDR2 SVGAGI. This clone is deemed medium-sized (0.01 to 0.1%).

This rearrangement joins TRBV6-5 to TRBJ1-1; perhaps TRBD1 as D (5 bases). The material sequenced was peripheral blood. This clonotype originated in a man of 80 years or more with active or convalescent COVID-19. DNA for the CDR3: TGTGCCAGCAAAGGGGTTCGAGAAAAGACTTTCTTT. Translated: CASKGVREKTFF.